This T cell receptor (beta chain) comes out of a study of blood T cell repertoires in COVID-19. Study-wide context: There were acute and convalescent COVID-19 samples, and they came from the United States, Italy and Spain.

The data were produced by immunoSEQ multiplex PCR, yet TCRdb's version contains in-frame clones alone and is incomplete. The table lists some 300,000 clones, 90% of them singletons, with 3.5% to 5% in the top ten. The table lists this clone with a few counts. Per germline, CDR1 SGHRS and CDR2 YFSETQ. V lost 2 bases and J 4 bases, leaving 10 bases between the germline ends. The length of the CDR3 is 14 residues. The cohort comprised adults aged 18 to 89 years residing in 24 US areas. Participants reported their clinical history, and cohort assignment relied on those reports. The sequencing input was PBMCs or T cells enriched from blood (not recorded which). The receptor was derived from a woman under 30 with acute COVID-19. The V and J genes are TRBV5-1 and TRBJ1-3; D remains unclear. The CDR3 reads CASSFDVAGNTIYF. The CDR3 DNA reads as TGCGCCAGCAGCTTCGACGTAGCCGGAAACACCATATATTTT.